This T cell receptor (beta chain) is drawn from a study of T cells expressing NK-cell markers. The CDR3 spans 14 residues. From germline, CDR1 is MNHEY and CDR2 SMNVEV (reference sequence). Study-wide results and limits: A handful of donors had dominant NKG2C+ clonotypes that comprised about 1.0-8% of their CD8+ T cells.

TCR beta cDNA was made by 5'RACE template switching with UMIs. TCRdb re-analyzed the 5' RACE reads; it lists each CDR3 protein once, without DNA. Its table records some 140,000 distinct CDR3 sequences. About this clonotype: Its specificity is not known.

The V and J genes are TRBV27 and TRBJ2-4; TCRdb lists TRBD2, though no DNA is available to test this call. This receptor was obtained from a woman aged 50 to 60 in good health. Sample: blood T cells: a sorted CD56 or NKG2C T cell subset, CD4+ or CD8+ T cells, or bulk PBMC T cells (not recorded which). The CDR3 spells CASRDSDAALIQYF.